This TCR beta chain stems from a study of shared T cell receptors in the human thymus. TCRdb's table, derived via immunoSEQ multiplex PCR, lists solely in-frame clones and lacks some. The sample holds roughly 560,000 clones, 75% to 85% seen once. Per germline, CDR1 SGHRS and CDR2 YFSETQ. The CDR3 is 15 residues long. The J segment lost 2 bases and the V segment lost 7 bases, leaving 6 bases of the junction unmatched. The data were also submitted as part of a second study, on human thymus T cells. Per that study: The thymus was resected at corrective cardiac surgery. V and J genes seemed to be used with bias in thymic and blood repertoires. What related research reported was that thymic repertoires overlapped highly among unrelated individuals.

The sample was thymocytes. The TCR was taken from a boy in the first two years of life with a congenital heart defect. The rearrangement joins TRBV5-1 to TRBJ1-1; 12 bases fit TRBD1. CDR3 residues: CASGGTGGHNTEAFF. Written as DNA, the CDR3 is TGCGCCAGCGGGGGGACAGGGGGCCATAACACTGAAGCTTTCTTT.